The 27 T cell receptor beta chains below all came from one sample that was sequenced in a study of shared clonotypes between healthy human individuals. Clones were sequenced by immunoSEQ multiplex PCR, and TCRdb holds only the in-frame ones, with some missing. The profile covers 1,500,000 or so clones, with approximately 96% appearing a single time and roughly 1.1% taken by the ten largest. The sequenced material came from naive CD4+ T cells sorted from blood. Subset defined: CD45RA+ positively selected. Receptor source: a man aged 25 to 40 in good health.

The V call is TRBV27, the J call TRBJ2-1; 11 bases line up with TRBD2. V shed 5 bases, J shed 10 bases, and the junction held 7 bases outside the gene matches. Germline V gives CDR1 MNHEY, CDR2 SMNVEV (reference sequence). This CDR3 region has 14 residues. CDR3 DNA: TGTGCCAGCAGTCCCATAGCGGGAGGGGTGGAGCAGTTCTTC. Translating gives CASSPIAGGVEQFF.

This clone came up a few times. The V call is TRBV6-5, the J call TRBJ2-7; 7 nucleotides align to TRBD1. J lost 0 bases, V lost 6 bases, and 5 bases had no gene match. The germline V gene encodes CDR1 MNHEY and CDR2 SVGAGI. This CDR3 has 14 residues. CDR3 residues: CASRQTGSSYEQYF. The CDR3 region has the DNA TGTGCCAGCAGACAGACAGGGAGCTCCTACGAGCAGTACTTC.

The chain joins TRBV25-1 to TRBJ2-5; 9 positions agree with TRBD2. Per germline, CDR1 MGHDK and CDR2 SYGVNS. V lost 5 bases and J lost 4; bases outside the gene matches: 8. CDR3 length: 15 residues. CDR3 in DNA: TGTGCCAGCAGTTATGGGGGACTAGCCCTAGAGACCCAGTACTTC. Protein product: CASSYGGLALETQYF. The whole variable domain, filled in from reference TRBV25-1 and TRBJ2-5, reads EADIYQTPRYLVIGTGKKITLECSQTMGHDKMYWYQQDPGMELHLIHYSYGVNSTEKGDLSSESTVSRIRTEHFPLTLESARPSHTSQYLCASSYGGLALETQYFGPGTRLLVL.

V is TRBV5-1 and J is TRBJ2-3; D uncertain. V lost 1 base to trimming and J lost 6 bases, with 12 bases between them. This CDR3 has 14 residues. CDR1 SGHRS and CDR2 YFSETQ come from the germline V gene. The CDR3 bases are TGCGCCAGCAGCTTGACCGGACCTGTGGATACGCAGTATTTT. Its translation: CASSLTGPVDTQYF.

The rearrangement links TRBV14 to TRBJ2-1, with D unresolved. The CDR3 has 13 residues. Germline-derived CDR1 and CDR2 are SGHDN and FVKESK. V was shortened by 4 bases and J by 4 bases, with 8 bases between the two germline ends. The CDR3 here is CASSPLRYNEQFF. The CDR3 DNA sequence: TGTGCCAGCAGCCCCCTAAGATACAATGAGCAGTTCTTC.

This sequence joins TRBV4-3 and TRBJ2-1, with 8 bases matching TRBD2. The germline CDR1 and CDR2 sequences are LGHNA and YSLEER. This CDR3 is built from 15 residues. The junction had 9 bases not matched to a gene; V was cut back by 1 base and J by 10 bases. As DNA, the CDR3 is TGCGCCAGCAGCCAAGTCTCCCTTGGCGGGGGGGAGCAGTTCTTC. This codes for CASSQVSLGGGEQFF.

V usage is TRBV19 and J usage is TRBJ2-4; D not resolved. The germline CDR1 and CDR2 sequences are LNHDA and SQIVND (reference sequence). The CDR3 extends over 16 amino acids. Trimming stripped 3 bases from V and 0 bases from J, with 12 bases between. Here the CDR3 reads CASSIPTGGAKNIQYF. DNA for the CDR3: TGTGCCAGTAGTATCCCGACCGGCGGAGCCAAAAACATTCAGTACTTC.

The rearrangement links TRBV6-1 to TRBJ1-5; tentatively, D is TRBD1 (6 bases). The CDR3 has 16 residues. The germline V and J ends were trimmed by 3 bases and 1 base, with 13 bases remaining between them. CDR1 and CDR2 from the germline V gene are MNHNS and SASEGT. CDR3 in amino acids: CASSDTPRGSNQPQHF. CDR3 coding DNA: TGTGCCAGCAGTGATACCCCCAGGGGAAGCAATCAGCCCCAGCATTTT.

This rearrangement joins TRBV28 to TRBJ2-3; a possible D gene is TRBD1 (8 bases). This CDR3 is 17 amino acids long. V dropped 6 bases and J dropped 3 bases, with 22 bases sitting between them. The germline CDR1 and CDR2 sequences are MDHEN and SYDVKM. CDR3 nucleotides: TGTGCCAGCAGCGACCCCAGGGGGCGGGAGAATACAGATACGCAGTATTTT. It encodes CASSDPRGRENTDTQYF.

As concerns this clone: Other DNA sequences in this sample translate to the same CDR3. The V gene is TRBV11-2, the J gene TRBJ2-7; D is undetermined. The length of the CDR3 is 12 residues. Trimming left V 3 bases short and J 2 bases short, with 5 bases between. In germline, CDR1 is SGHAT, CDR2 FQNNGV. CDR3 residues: CASSLDTYEQYF. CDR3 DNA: TGTGCCAGCAGCTTGGATACCTACGAGCAGTACTTC.

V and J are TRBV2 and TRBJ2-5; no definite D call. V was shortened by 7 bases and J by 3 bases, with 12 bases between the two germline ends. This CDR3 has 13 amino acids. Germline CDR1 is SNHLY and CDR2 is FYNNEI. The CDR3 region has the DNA TGTGCCAGCATCGTAGCAGAAGAAGAGACCCAGTACTTC. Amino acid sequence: CASIVAEEETQYF.

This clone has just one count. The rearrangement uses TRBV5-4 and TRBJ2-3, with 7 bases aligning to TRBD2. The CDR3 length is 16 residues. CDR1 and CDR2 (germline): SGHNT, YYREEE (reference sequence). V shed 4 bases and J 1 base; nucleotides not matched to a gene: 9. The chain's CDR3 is CASSRNSGIRTDTQYF. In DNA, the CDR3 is TGTGCCAGCAGCCGTAACAGCGGGATTCGCACAGATACGCAGTATTTT.

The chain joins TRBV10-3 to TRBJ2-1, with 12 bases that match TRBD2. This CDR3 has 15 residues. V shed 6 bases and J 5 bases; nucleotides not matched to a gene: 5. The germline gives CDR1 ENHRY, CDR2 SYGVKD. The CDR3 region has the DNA TGTGCCATCAGGGGGACTAGCGGGCTTAACAATGAGCAGTTCTTC. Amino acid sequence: CAIRGTSGLNNEQFF.

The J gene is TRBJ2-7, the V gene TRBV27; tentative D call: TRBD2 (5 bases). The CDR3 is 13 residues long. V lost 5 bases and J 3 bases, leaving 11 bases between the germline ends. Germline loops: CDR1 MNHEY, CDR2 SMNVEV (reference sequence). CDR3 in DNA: TGTGCCAGCAGTAGCGGAGTAAACTACGAGCAGTACTTC. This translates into CASSSGVNYEQYF.

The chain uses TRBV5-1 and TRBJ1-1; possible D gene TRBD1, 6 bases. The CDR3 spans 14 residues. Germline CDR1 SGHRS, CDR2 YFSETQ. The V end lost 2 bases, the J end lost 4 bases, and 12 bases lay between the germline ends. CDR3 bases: TGCGCCAGCAGCTTCAACACAGGGTCCACTGAAGCTTTCTTT. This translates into CASSFNTGSTEAFF.

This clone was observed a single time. CDR3 bases: TGTGCCAGCAGTTTATGGGGGGGAGGGGACCGTTTGAATGAGCAGTTCTTC. Translating it yields CASSLWGGGDRLNEQFF. This chain uses TRBV27 with TRBJ2-1; 7 bases align to TRBD2. Germline CDR1 is MNHEY and CDR2 is SMNVEV (reference sequence). This CDR3 is built from 17 residues. Losses at the gene ends were 1 base for V and 7 bases for J; bases not matched to a gene: 13.

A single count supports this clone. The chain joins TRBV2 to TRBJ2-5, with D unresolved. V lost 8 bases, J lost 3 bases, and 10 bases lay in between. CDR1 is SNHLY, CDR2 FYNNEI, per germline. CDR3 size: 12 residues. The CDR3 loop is CASGVAEETQYF. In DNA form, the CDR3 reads TGTGCCAGCGGGGTAGCTGAAGAGACCCAGTACTTC.

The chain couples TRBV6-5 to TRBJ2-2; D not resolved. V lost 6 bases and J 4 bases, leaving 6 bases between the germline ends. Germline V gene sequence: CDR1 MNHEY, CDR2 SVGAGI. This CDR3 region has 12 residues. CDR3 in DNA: TGTGCCAGCAGACATCTCACCGGGGAGCTGTTTTTT. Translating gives CASRHLTGELFF.

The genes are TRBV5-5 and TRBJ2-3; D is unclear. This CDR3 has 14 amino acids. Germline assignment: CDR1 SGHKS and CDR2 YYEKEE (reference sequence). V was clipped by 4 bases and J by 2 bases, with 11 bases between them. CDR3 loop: CASSPDQHTDTQYF. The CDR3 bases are TGTGCCAGCAGCCCGGACCAACACACAGATACGCAGTATTTT.

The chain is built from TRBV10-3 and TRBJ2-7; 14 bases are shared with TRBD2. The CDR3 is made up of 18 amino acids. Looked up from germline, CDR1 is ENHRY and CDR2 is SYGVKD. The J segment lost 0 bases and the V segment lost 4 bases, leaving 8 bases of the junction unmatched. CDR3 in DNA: TGTGCCATCAGTGCGCCCGGGACTAGCGGGAGAAGCTCCTACGAGCAGTACTTC. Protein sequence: CAISAPGTSGRSSYEQYF.

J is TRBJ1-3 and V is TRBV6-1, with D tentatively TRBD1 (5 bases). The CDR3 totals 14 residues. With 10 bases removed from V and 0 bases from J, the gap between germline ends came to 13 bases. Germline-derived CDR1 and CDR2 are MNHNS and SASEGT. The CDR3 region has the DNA TGTGCCACCCGGGGCACTCGCTCTGGAAACACCATATATTTT. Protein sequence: CATRGTRSGNTIYF.

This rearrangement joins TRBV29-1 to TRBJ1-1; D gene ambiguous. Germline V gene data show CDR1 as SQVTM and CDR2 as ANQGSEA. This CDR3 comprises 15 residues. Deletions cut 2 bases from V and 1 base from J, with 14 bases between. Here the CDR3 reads CSVETRLTPNTEAFF. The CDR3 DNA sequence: TGCAGCGTTGAAACGCGATTGACACCGAACACTGAAGCTTTCTTT. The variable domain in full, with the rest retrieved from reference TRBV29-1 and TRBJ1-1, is SAVISQKPSRDICQRGTSLTIQCQVDSQVTMMFWYRQQPGQSLTLIATANQGSEATYESGFVIDKFPISRPNLTFSTLTVSNMSPEDSSIYLCSVETRLTPNTEAFFGQGTRLTVV.

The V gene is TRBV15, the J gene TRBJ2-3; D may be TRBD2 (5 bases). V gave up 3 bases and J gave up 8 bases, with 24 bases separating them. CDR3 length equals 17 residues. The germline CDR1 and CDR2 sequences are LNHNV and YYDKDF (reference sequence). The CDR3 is CATSSRHGGLASGTQYF. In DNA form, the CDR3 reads TGTGCCACCAGCAGTCGTCACGGCGGACTGGCATCAGGTACGCAGTATTTT.

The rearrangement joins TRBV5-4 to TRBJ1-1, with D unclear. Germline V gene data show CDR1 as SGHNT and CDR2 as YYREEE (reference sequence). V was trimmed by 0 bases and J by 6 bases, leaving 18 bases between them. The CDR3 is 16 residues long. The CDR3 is CASSLVPTPRKAEAFF. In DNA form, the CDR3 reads TGTGCCAGCAGCTTGGTTCCCACTCCTCGAAAGGCTGAAGCTTTCTTT.

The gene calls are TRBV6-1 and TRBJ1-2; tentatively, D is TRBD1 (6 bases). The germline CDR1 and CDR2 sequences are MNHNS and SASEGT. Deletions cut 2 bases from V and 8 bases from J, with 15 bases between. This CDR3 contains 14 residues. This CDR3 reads CASSEQGISAGYTF. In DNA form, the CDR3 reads TGTGCCAGCAGTGAACAGGGGATCAGCGCGGGCTACACCTTC.

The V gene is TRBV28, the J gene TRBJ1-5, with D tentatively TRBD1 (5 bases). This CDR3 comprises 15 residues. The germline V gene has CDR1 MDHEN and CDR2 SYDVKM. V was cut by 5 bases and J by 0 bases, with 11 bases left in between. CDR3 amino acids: CASSEIQASNQPQHF. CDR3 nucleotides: TGTGCCAGCAGTGAAATACAGGCTAGCAATCAGCCCCAGCATTTT.

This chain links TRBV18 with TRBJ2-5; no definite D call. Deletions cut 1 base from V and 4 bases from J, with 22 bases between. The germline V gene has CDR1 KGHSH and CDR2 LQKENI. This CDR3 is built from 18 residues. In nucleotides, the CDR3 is TGTGCCAGCTCACCACTTTCGAGTCCTGCCAACCTTCCAGAGACCCAGTACTTC. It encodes CASSPLSSPANLPETQYF.